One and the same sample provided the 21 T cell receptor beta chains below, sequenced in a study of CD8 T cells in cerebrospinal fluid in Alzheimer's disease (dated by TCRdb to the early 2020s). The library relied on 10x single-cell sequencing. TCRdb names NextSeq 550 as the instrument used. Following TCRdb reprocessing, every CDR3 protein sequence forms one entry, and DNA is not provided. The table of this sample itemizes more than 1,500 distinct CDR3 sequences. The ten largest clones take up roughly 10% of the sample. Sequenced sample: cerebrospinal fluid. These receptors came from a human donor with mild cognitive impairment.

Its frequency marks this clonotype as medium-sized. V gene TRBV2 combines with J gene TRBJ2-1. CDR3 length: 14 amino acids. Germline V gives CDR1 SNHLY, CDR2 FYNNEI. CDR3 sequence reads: CASSELRQNNEQFF.

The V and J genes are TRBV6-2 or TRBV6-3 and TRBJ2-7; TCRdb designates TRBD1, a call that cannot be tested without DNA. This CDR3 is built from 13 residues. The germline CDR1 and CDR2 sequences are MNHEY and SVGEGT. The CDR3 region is CASSFSLTREQYF.

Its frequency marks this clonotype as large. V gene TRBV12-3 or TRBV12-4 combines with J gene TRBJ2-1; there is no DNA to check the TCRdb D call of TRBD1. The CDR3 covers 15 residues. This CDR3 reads CASSLARGWGHEQFF.

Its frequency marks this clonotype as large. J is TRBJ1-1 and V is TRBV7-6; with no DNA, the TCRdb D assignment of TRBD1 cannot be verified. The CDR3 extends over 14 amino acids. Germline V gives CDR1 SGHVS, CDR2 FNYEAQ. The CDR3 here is CASSSRQGETEAFF. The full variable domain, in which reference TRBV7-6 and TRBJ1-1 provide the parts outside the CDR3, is GAGVSQSPRYKVTKRGQDVALRCDPISGHVSLYWYRQALGQGPEFLTYFNYEAQQDKSGLPNDRFSAERPEGSISTLTIQRTEQRDSAMYRCASSSRQGETEAFFGQGTRLTVV.

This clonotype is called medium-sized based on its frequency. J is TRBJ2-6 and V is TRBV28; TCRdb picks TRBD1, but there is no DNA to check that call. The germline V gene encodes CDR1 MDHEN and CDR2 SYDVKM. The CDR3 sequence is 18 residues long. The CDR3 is CASSSTGPTPSGANVLTF.

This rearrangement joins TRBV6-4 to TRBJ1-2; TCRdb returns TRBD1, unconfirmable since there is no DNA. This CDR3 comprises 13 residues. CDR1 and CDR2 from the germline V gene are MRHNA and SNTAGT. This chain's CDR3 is CASSDQGLGGYTF.

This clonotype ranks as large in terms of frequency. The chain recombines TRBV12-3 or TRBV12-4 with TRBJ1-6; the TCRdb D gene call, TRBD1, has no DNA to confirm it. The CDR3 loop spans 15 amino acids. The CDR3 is CASSLEGQRNSPLHF.

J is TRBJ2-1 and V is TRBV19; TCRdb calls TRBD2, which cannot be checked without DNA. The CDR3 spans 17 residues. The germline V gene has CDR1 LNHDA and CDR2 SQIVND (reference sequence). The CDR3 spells CASSALGLAGALNEQFF.

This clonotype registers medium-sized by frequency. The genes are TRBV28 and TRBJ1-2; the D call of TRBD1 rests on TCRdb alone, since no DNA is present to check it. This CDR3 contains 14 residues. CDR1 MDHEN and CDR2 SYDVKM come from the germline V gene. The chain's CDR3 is CASSLRTGIYGYTF.

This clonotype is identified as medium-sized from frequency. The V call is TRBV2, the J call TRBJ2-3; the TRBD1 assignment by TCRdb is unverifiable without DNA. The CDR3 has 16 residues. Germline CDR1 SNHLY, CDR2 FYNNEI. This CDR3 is CASSEYGIGGEDTQYF.

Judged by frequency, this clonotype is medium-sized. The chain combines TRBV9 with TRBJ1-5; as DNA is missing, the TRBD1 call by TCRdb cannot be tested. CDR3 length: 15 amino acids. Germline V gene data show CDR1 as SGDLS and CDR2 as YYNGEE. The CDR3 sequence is CASSADREGNQPQHF.

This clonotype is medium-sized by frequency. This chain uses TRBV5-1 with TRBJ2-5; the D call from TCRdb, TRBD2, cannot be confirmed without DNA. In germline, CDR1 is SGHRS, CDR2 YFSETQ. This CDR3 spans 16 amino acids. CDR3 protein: CASSLPTSASVETQYF.

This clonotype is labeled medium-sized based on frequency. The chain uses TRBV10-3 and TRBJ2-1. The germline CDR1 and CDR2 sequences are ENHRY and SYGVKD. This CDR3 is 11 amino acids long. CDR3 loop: CAIRIYNEQFF.

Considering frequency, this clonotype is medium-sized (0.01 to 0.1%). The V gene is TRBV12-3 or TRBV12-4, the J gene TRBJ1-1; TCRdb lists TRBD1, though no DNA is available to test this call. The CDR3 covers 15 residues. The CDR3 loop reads CASSLADSMNTEAFF.

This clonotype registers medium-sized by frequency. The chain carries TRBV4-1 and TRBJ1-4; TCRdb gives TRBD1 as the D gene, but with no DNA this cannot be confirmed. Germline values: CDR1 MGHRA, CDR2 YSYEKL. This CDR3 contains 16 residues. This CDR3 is CASSPGRTSFNEKLFF.

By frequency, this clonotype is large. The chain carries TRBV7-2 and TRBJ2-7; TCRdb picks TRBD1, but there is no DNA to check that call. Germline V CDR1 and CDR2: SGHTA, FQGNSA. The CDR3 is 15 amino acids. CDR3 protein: CASSSPGRRFGEQYF. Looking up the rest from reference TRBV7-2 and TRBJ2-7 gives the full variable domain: GAGVSQSPSNKVTEKGKDVELRCDPISGHTALYWYRQSLGQGLEFLIYFQGNSAPDKSGLPSDRFSAERTGGSVSTLTIQRTQQEDSAVYLCASSSPGRRFGEQYFGPGTRLTVT.

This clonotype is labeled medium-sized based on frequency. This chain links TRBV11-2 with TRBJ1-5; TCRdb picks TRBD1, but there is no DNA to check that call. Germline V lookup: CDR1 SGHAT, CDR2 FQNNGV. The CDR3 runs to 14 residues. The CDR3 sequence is CASSSGTMGQPQHF.

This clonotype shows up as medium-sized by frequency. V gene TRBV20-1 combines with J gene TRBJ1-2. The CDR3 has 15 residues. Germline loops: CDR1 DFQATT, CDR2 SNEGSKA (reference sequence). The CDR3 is CSARDQNPNSYGYTF.

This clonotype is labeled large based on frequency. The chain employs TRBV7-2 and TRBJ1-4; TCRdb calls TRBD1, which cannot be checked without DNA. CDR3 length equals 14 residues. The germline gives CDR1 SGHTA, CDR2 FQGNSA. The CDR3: CASSHGTENEKLFF.

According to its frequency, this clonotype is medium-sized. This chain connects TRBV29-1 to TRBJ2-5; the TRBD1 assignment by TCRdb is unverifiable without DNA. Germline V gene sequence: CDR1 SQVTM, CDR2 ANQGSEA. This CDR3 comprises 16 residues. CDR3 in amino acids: CSVGGGGQGIQETQYF.

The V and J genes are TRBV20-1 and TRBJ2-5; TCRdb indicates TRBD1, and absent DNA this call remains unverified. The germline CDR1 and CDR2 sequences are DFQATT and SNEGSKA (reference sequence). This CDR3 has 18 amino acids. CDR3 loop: CSAHPTRQAIRDQETQYF.